These 3 T cell receptor beta chains share one sample of origin, sequenced in a study of identical twins. Using its own MiXCR run on the 5' RACE reads, TCRdb lists one record per CDR3 protein. The sample lists roughly 1.6 million distinct CDR3 sequences; under 35% were seen once. The sample was cord blood. The receptors shown here come from a newborn girl in good health.

The J gene is TRBJ2-3, the V gene TRBV20-1; 7 nucleotides align to TRBD1. The CDR3 contains 13 residues. After removal of 0 bases from V and 6 bases from J, the junction contained 3 bases not matched to a gene. The germline V gene has CDR1 DFQATT and CDR2 SNEGSKA (reference sequence). Here the CDR3 reads CSARDQQGDTQYF. CDR3 nucleotides: TGCAGTGCTAGAGATCAACAGGGGGATACGCAGTATTTT.

The chain has TRBV11-1 and TRBJ2-4, with a tentative D call TRBD1 (6 bases). The CDR3 covers 17 residues. V gave up 4 bases and J gave up 2 bases, with 18 bases separating them. CDR1 SGHAT and CDR2 FQDESV come from the germline V gene (reference sequence). The CDR3 sequence: CASSWESAGTTKNIQYF. CDR3 bases: TGTGCCAGCAGCTGGGAATCAGCCGGGACAACCAAAAACATTCAGTACTTC.

The rearrangement joins TRBV18 to TRBJ2-1, with 8 bases identical to TRBD1. The CDR3 runs 15 residues. The V gene end was trimmed by 3 bases and the J gene end by 6 bases; junction bases not matched to a gene: 7. Per the germline V gene, CDR1 is KGHSH and CDR2 is LQKENI. Here the CDR3 DNA reads TGTGCCAGCTCACCCCGACAGGGGTCCCTCAATGAGCAGTTCTTC. It specifies CASSPRQGSLNEQFF.